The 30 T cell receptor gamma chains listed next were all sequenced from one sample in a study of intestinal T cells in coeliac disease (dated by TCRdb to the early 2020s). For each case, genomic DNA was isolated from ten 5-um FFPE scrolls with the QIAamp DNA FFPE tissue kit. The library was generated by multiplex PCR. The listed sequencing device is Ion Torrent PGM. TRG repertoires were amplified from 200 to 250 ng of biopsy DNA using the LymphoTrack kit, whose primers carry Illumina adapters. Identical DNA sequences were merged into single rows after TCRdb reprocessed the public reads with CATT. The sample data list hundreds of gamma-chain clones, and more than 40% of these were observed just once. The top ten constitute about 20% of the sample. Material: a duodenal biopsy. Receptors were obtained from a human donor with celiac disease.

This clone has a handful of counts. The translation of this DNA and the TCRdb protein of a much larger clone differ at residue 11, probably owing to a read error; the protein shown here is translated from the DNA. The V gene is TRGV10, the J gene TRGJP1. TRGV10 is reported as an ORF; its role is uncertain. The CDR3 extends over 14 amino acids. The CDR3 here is CAAWDPSTGWSKIF. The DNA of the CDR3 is TGTGCTGCGTGGGACCCCTCCACTGGTTGGTCCAAGATATTT.

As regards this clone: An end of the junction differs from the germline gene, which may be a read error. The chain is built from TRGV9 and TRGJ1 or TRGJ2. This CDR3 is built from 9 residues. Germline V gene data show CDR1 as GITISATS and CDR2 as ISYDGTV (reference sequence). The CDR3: CALWRWKLF. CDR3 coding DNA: TGCGCCTTGTGGAGGTGGAAACTCTTT.

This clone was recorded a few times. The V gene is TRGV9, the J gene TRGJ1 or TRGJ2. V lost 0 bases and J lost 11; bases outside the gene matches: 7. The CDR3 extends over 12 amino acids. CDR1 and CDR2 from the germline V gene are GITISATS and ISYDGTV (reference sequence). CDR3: CALWEVPEEKLF. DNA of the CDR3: TGTGCCTTGTGGGAGGTGCCCGAGGAGAAACTCTTT.

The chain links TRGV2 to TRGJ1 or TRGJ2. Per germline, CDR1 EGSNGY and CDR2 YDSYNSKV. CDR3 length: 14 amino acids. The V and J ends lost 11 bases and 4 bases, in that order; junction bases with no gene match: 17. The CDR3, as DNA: TGTGCCAACCTGGGAAACCCCGGCTATTATAAGAAACTCTTT. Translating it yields CANLGNPGYYKKLF.

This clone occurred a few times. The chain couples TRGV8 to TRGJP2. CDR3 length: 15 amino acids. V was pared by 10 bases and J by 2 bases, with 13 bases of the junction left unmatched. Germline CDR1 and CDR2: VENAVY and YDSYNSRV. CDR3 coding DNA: TGTGCCACTTTCCCTCGGTTAAGTAGTGATTGGATCAAGACGTTT. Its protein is CATFPRLSSDWIKTF.

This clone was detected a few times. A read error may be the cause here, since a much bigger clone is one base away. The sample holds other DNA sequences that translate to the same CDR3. CDR3 DNA sequence: TGTGCCTTGTGGGAGGAGAATTACTATAAGAAACTCTTT. Translation: CALWEENYYKKLF. The rearrangement uses TRGV9 and TRGJ1 or TRGJ2. CDR1 is GITISATS and CDR2 is ISYDGTV in the germline V gene (reference sequence). This CDR3 spans 13 amino acids.

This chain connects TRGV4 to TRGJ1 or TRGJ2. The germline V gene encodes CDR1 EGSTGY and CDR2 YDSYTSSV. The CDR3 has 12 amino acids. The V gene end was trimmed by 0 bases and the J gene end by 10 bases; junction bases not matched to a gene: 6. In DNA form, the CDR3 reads TGTGCCACCTGGGATGGGCCGTTCAAGAAACTCTTT. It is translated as CATWDGPFKKLF.

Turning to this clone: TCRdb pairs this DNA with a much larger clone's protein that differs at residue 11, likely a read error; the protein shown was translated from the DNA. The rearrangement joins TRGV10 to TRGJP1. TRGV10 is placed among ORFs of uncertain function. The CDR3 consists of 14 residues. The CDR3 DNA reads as TGTGCTGCGTGGGACCCCTCCACTGGTTGGCTCAAGATATTT. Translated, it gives CAAWDPSTGWLKIF.

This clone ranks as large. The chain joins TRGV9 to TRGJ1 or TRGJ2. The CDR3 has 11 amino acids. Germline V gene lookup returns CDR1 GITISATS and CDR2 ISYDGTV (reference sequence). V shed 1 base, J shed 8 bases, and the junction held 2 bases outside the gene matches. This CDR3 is CALWEVNKKLF. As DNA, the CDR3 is TGTGCCTTGTGGGAGGTTAATAAGAAACTCTTT.

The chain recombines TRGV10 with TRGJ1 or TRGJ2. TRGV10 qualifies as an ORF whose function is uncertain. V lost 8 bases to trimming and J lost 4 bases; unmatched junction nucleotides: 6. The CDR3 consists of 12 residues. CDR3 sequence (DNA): TGTGCTGCGTGGATTAACTATTATAAGAAACTCTTT. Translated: CAAWINYYKKLF.

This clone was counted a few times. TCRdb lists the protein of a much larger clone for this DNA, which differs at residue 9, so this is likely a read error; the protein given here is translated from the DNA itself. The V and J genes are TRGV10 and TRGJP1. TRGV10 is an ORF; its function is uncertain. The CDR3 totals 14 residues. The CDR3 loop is CAAWDYTTDWFKIF. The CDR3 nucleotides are TGTGCTGCGTGGGATTATACCACTGATTGGTTCAAGATATTT.

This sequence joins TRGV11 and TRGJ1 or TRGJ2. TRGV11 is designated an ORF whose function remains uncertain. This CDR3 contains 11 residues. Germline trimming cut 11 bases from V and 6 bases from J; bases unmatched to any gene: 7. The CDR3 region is CACLFIYKKLF. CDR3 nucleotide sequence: TGTGCCTGCTTGTTTATTTATAAGAAACTCTTT.

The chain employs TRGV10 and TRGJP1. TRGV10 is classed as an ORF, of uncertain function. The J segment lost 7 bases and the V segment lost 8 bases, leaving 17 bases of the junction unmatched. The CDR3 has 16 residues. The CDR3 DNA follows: TGTGCTGCGTGGGATTGTTGGGGGTCACTTGGTTGGTTCAAGATATTT. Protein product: CAAWDCWGSLGWFKIF.

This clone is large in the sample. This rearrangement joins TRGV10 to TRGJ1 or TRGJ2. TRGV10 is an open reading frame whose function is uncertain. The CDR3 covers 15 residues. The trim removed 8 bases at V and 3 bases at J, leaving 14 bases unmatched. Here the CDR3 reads CAAWVPSPLYYKKLF. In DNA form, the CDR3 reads TGTGCTGCGTGGGTTCCTTCTCCGCTTTATTATAAGAAACTCTTT.

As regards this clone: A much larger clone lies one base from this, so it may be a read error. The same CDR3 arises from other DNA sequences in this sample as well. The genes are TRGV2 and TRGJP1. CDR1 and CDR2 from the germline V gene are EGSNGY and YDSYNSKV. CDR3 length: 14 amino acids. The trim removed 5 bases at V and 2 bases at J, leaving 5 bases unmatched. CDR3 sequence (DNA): TGTGCCACCTGGGCGTACACCACTGGTTGGTTCAAGATATTT. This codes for CATWAYTTGWFKIF.

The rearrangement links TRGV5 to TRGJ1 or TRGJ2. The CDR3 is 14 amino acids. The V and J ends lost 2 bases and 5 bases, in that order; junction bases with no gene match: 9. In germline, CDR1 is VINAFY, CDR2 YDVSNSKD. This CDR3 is CATWDMALNYKKLF. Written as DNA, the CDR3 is TGTGCCACCTGGGACATGGCCTTGAATTATAAGAAACTCTTT.

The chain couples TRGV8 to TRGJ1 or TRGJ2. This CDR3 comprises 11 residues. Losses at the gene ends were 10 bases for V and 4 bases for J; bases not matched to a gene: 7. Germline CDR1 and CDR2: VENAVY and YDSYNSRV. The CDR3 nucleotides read TGTGCCACTGGGAACTATTATAAGAAACTCTTT. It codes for CATGNYYKKLF.

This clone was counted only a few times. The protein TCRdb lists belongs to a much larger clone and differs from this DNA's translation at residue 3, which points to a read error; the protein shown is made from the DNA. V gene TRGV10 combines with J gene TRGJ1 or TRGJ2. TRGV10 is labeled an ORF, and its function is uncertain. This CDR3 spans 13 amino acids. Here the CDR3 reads CAVWDSNYYKKLF. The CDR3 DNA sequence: TGTGCTGTGTGGGACTCGAATTATTATAAGAAACTCTTT.

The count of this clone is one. The CDR3 DNA reads TGTGCCACCGTGGGACAGGGCATGGGGGGGAAACTCTTT. Translating it yields CATVGQGMGGKLF. The chain is built from TRGV3 and TRGJ1 or TRGJ2. With V trimmed by 9 bases and J by 12 bases, 20 bases remained unmatched. Looked up from germline, CDR1 is VTNTFY and CDR2 is YDVSTARD (reference sequence). The CDR3 runs to 13 residues.

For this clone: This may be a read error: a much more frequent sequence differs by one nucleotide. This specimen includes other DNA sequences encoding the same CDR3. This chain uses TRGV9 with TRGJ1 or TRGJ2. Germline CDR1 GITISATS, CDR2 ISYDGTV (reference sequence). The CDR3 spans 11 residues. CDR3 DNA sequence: TGTGCCTTGTGGGAGGTTAGGAAGAAACTTTTT. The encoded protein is CALWEVRKKLF.

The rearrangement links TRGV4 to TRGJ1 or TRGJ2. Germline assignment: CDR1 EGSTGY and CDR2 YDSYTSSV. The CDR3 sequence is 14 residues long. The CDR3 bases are TGTGCACCTGGGATAATCCTTGGTTATTATAAGAAACTCTTT. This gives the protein CAPGIILGYYKKLF.

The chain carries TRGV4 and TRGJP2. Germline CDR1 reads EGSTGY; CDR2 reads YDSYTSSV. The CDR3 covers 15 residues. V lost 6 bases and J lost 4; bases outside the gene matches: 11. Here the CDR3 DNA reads TGTGCCACCTGGACTGTAGGAGTTAGTGATTGGATCAAGACGTTT. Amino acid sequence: CATWTVGVSDWIKTF.

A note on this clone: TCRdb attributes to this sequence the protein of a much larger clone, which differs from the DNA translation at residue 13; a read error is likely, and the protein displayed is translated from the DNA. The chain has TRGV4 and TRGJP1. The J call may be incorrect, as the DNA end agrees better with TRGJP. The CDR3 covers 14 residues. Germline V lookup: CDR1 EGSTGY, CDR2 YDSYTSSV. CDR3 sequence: CATWDGMAGWFKVF. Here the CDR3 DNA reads TGTGCCACCTGGGATGGAATGGCTGGTTGGTTCAAGGTATTT.

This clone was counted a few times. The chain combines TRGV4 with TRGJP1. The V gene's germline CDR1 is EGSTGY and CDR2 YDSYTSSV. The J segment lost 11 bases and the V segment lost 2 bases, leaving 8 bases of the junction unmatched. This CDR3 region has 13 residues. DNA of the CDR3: TGTGCCACCTGGGATGCTAGGGGATGGTTCAAGATATTT. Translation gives CATWDARGWFKIF.

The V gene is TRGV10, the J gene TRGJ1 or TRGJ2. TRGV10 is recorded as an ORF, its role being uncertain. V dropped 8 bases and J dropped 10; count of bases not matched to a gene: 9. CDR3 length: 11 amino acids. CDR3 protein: CAAWGLIKKLF. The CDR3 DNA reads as TGTGCTGCGTGGGGGCTGATAAAGAAACTCTTT.

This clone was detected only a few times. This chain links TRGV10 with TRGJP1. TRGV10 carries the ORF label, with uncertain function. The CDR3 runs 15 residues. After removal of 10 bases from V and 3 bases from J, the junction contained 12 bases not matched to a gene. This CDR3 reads CAALGLKATGWFKIF. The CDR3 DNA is TGTGCTGCGTTGGGATTAAAGGCCACTGGTTGGTTCAAGATATTT.

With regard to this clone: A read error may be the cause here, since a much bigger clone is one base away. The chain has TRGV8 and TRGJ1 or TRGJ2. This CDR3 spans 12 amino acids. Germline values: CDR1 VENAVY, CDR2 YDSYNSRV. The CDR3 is CATAIRSYKKLF. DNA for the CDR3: TGTGCCACCGCGATCAGGAGTTATAAGAAACTCTTC.

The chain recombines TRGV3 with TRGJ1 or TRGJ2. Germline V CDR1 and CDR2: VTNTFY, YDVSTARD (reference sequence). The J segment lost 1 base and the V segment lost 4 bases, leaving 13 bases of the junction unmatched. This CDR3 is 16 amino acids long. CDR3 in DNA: TGTGCCACCTGGGATCACCCTGGGCCAAATTATTATAAGAAACTCTTT. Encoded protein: CATWDHPGPNYYKKLF.

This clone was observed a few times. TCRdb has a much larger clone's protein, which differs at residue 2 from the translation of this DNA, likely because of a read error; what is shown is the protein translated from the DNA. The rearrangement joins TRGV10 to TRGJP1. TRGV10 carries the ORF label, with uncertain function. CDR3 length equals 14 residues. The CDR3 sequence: CTAWDSATGWFKIF. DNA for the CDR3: TGTACTGCGTGGGATTCGGCCACTGGTTGGTTCAAGATATTT.

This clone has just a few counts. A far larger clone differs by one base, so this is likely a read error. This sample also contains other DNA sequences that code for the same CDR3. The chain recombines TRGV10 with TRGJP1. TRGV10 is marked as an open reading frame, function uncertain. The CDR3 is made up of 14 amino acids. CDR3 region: CAAWDSATGWFKIF. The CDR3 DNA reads TGCGCTGCGTGGGATTCGGCCACTGGTTGGTTCAAGATATTT.